This T cell receptor beta chain was documented in a study of early T cells in non-severe SARS-CoV-2 infection. Study-level background: Chains were not paired, and sequencing was done on bulk RNA from unsorted whole blood. General study results and limits: Comparison of clonotypes with VDJdb favored anti-spike CD8 responses while missing private and CD4 specificities.

The TCR library protocol was used to attach unique molecular identifiers. These identifiers were attached to individual cDNA molecules. In TCRdb, the 5' RACE reads were re-called with MiXCR into one record per CDR3 protein. Seen here are around 80,000 distinct CDR3 sequences, roughly 10% observed once, and the top ten hold just over 8%. This clonotype was observed at least ten times. Its antigen is not identified. Germline CDR1 and CDR2: MGHRA and YSYEKL. This CDR3 comprises 15 residues. V lost 4 bases and J 6 bases, leaving 15 bases between the germline ends. The source material was whole blood, sampled at baseline. The V call is TRBV4-1, the J call TRBJ2-2; maybe TRBD1 (5 bases). The sequence came from an adult who was a healthcare worker with PCR-confirmed SARS-CoV-2 infection or an uninfected control (not recorded which). CDR3 DNA: TGCGCCAGCAGCCTCCCAGGTGCAGGGTCCGGGGAGCTGTTTTTT. Residues: CASSLPGAGSGELFF.